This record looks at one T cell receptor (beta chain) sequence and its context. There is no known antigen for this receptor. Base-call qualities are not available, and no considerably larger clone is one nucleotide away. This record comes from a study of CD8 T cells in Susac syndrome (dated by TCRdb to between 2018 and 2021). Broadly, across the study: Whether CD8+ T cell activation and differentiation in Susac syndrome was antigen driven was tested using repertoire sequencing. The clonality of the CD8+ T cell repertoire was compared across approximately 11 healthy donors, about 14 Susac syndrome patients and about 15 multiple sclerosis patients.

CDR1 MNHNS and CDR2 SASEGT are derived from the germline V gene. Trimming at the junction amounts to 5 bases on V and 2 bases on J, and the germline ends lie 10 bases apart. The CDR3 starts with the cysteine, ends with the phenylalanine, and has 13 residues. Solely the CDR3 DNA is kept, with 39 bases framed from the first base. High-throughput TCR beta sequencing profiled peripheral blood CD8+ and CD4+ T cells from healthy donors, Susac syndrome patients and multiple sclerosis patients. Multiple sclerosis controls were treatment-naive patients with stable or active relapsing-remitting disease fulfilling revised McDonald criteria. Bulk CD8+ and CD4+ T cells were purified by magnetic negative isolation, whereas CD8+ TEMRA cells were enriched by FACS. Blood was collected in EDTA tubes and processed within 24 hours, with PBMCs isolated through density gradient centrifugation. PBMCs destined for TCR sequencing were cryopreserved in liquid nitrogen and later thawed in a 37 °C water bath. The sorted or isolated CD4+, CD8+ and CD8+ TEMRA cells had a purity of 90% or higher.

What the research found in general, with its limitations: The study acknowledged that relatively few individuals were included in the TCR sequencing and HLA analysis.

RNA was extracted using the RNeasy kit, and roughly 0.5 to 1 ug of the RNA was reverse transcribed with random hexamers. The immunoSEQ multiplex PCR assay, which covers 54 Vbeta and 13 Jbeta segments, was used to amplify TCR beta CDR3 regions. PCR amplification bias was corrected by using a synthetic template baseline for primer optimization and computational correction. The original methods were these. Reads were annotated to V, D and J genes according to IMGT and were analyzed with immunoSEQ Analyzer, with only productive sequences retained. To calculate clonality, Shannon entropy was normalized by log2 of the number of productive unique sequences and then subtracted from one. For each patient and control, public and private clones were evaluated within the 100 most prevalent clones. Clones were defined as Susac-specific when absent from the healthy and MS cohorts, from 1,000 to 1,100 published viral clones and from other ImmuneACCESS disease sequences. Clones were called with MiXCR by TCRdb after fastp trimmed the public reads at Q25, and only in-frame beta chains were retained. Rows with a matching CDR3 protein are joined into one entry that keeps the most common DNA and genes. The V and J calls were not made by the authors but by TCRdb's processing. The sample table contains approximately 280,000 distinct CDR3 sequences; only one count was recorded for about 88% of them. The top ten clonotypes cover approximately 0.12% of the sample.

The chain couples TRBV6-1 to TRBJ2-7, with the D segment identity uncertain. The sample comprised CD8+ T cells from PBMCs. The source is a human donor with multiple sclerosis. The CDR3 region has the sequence CASSYAQAYEQYF. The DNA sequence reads TGTGCCAGCAGTTACGCGCAGGCCTACGAGCAGTACTTC.